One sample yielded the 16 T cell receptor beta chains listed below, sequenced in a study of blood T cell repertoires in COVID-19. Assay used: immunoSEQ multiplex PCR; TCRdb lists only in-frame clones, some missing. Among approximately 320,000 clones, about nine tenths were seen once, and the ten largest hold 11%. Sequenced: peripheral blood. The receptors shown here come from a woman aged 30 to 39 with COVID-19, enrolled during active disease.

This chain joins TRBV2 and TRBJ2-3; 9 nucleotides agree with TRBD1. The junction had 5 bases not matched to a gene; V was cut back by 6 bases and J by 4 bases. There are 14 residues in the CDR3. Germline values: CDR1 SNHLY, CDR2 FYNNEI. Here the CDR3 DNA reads TGTGCCAGCAGGGATACAGGGGGCTCAGATACGCAGTATTTT. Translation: CASRDTGGSDTQYF.

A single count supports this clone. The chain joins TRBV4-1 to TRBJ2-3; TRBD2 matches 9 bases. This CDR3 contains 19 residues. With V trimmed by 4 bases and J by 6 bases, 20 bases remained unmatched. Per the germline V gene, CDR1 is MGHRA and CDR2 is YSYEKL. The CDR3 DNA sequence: TGCGCCAGCAGCCCCCGGGCTAGCGGGACCCTAACTAGGGGGGATACGCAGTATTTT. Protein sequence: CASSPRASGTLTRGDTQYF.

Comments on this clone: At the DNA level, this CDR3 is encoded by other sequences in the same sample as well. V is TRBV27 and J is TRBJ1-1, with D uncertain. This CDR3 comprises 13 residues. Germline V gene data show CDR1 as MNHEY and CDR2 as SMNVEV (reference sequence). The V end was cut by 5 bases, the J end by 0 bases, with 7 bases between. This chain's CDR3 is CASSLALNTEAFF. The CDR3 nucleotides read TGTGCCAGCAGTCTCGCGCTGAACACTGAAGCTTTCTTT.

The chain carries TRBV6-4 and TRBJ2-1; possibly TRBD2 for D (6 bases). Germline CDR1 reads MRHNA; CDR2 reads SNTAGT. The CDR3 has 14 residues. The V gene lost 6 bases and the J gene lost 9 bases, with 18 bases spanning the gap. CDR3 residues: CASSPGTVTSEQFF. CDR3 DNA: TGTGCCAGCAGCCCGGGGACTGTCACCAGTGAGCAGTTCTTC.

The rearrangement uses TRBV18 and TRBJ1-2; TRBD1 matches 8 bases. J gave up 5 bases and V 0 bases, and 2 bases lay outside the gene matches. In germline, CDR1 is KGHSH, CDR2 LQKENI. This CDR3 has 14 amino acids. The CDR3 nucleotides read TGTGCCAGCTCACCACCTCAGGGGGCATATGGCTACACCTTC. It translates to CASSPPQGAYGYTF.

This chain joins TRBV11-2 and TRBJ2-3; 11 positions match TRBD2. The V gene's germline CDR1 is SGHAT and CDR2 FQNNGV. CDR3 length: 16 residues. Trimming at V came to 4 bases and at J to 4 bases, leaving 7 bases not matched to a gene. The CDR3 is CASSSLAGGVSDTQYF. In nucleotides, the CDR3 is TGTGCCAGCAGCTCCCTAGCGGGGGGTGTTTCAGATACGCAGTATTTT.

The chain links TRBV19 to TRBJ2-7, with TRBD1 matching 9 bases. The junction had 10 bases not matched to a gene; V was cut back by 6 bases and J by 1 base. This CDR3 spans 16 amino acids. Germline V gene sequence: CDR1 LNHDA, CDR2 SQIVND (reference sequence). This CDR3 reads CASSRGQGTRSYEQYF. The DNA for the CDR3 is TGTGCCAGTAGCCGCGGACAGGGGACCCGTTCCTACGAGCAGTACTTC.

As DNA, the CDR3 is TGTGCCATCGGACTAGCTTCCTACAATGAGCAGTTCTTC. This codes for CAIGLASYNEQFF. The chain uses TRBV10-3 and TRBJ2-1; 8 nucleotides line up with TRBD2. Trimming at V came to 8 bases and at J to 1 base, leaving 1 base not matched to a gene. Germline assignment: CDR1 ENHRY and CDR2 SYGVKD. This CDR3 has 13 residues.

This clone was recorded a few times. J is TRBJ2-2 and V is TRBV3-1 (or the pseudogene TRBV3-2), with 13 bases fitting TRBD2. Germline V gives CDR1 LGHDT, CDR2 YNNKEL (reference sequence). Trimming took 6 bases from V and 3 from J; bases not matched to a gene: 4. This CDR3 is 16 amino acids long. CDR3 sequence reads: CASSRTSGGYTGELFF. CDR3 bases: TGTGCCAGCAGTCGGACTAGCGGGGGATACACCGGGGAGCTGTTTTTT.

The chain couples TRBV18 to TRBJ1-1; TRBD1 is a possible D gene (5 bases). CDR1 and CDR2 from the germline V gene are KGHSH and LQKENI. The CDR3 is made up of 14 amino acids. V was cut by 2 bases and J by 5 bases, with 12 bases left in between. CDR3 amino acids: CASSPDRGGTEAFF. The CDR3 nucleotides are TGTGCCAGCTCACCAGATCGGGGGGGGACTGAAGCTTTCTTT.

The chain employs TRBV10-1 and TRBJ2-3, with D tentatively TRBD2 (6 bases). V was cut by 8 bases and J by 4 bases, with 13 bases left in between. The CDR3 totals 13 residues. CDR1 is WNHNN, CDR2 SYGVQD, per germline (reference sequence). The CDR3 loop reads CASGGTLADTQYF. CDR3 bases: TGCGCCAGCGGGGGGACCCTTGCAGATACGCAGTATTTT.

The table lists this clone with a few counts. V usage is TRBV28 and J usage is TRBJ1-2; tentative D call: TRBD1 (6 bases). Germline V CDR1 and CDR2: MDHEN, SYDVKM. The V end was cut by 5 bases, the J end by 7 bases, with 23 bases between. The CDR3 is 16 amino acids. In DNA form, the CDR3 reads TGTGCCAGCAGTCTCCCAGGGAACAGGGCCTGGGGTGGCTACACCTTC. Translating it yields CASSLPGNRAWGGYTF.

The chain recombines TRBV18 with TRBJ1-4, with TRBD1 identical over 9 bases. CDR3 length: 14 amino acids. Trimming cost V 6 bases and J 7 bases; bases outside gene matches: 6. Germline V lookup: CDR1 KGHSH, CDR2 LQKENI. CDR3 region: CASSYRGLGEKLFF. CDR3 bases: TGTGCCAGCTCGTACAGGGGGCTGGGTGAAAAACTGTTTTTT.

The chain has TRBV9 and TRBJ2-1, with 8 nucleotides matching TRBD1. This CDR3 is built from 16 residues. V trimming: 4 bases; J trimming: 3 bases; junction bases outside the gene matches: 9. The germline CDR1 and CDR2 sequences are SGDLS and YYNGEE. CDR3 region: CASSSRGQGYYNEQFF. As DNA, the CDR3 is TGTGCCAGCAGCTCCAGAGGACAGGGTTACTACAATGAGCAGTTCTTC.

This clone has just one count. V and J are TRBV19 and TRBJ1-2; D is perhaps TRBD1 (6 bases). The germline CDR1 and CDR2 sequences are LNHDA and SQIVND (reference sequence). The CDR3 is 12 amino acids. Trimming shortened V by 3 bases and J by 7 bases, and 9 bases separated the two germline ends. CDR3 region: CASSIPGAGYTF. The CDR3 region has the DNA TGTGCCAGTAGTATCCCAGGGGCTGGCTACACCTTC.

The CDR3 region is CASSLGRGNHNEQFF. The CDR3 DNA reads TGTGCCAGCAGCTTGGGGCGGGGGAATCACAATGAGCAGTTCTTC. The rearrangement uses TRBV5-4 and TRBJ2-1, with 7 positions matching TRBD2. The CDR3 totals 15 residues. CDR1 is SGHNT and CDR2 is YYREEE in the germline V gene (reference sequence). Trimming took 0 bases from V and 5 from J; bases not matched to a gene: 5.